The 25 T cell receptor beta chains below all came from one sample that was sequenced in a study of T cells in tuberculosis. Assay: immunoSEQ multiplex PCR; the TCRdb copy retains only in-frame clones and omits some. Of more than 30,000 clones detected, about 82% appear once; the ten largest clones hold 4% to 6.5%. Noted time point: new active TB diagnosis, blood taken before or within 7 days of starting treatment. The sequenced sample was PBMCs, obtained at tuberculosis diagnosis. The receptors derive from an adult with tuberculosis.

The J gene is TRBJ1-4, the V gene TRBV19, with D possibly being TRBD1 (6 bases). The germline V gene has CDR1 LNHDA and CDR2 SQIVND (reference sequence). CDR3 length: 14 residues. The V gene lost 7 bases and the J gene lost 8 bases, with 17 bases spanning the gap. This CDR3 reads CASTRSGEDEKLFF. CDR3 coding DNA: TGTGCCAGTACCCGTTCAGGGGAAGACGAAAAACTGTTTTTT.

CDR3 sequence reads: CASSQDGLSTDTQYF. CDR3 coding DNA: TGCGCCAGCAGCCAAGATGGGCTGAGCACAGATACGCAGTATTTT. The chain uses TRBV4-1 and TRBJ2-3, with D uncertain. The CDR3 length is 15 residues. Trimming took off 0 bases at V and 0 bases at J, with 7 bases between the two ends. Germline V gene data show CDR1 as MGHRA and CDR2 as YSYEKL.

This clone was counted a few times. This chain connects TRBV6-1 to TRBJ1-2, with 7 bases fitting TRBD1. The J segment lost 3 bases and the V segment lost 7 bases, leaving 8 bases of the junction unmatched. The CDR3 spans 14 residues. The germline CDR1 and CDR2 sequences are MNHNS and SASEGT. In DNA form, the CDR3 reads TGTGCCAGCAAAGAAGGGGGCGCGGACTATGGCTACACCTTC. Amino acids: CASKEGGADYGYTF.

The chain employs TRBV7-8 and TRBJ1-1; D gene uncertain. The CDR3 covers 13 residues. Germline CDR1 is SGHVS and CDR2 is FQNEAQ. V lost 0 bases, J lost 1 base, and 3 bases lay in between. CDR3 coding DNA: TGTGCCAGCAGCTTAGCCAGGAACACTGAAGCTTTCTTT. Its translation: CASSLARNTEAFF.

This chain connects TRBV18 to TRBJ2-7; TRBD2 matches 9 bases. This CDR3 has 18 residues. Per germline, CDR1 KGHSH and CDR2 LQKENI. V was clipped by 1 base and J by 0 bases; unmatched bases: 10. The CDR3 loop is CASSPLPLLAGSSYEQYF. In DNA, the CDR3 is TGTGCCAGCTCACCACTTCCCCTGCTAGCGGGGAGCTCCTACGAGCAGTACTTC.

This clone was recorded once. The V and J genes are TRBV2 and TRBJ1-4, with D possibly matching TRBD1 (5 bases). V was cut by 6 bases and J by 0 bases, with 14 bases left in between. Germline lookup yields CDR1 SNHLY and CDR2 FYNNEI. This CDR3 is built from 16 residues. The CDR3 spells CASRPWGGATNEKLFF. CDR3 bases: TGTGCCAGCAGGCCCTGGGGGGGTGCAACTAATGAAAAACTGTTTTTT.

This clone occurred once. The gene calls are TRBV5-6 and TRBJ1-5; D is possibly TRBD1 (6 bases). V was pared by 4 bases and J by 6 bases, with 14 bases between. The CDR3 is 14 residues long. Germline CDR1 SGHDT, CDR2 YYEEEE. The CDR3 DNA follows: TGTGCCAGCAGCAACTTGACAGGATTTCAGCCCCAGCATTTT. This codes for CASSNLTGFQPQHF.

This rearrangement joins TRBV15 to TRBJ1-2; 7 positions match TRBD1. V lost 1 base and J lost 6; bases outside the gene matches: 2. This CDR3 spans 13 amino acids. Germline V gene sequence: CDR1 LNHNV, CDR2 YYDKDF (reference sequence). CDR3 in DNA: TGTGCCACCAGCAGAGCCGGGACAGATGGCTACACCTTC. Amino acids: CATSRAGTDGYTF.

This sequence joins TRBV2 and TRBJ2-7, with D perhaps matching TRBD1 (7 bases). CDR3 size: 13 residues. Per germline, CDR1 SNHLY and CDR2 FYNNEI. V dropped 5 bases and J dropped 7 bases, with 15 bases sitting between them. CDR3 DNA: TGTGCCAGCAGTCAGGGGGGCGTGCGGGAGCAGTACTTC. This codes for CASSQGGVREQYF.

The genes are TRBV21-1 and TRBJ2-7; TRBD2 is the table's D call and was not checked against the DNA. TRBV21-1 is shown as a pseudogene. The CDR3 extends over 19 amino acids. The DNA of the CDR3 is TGTGCCAGCAGCAAATTGGAAGTGAGGCGCGCTGTCAACACCTACGAGCAGTACTTC. Translated, it gives CASSKLEVRRAVNTYEQYF.

This clone was seen a few times. The chain recombines TRBV11-2 with TRBJ2-1; no firm D call. V lost 2 bases, J lost 5 bases, and 7 bases lay in between. Germline values: CDR1 SGHAT, CDR2 FQNNGV. The CDR3 consists of 13 residues. CDR3 region: CASSLILDNEQFF. The CDR3 nucleotides are TGTGCCAGCAGCTTAATCCTAGACAATGAGCAGTTCTTC.

The gene calls are TRBV23-1 and TRBJ2-7, with 8 bases lining up with TRBD1. TRBV23-1 falls under the ORF class, with uncertain function. Trimming at V came to 6 bases and at J to 3 bases, leaving 22 bases not matched to a gene. CDR3 length: 19 residues. The CDR3 DNA reads as TGCGCCAGCAGCCCCTCCGCCGAACCCGACAGGGGAATTAACTACGAGCAGTACTTC. It codes for CASSPSAEPDRGINYEQYF.

This chain links TRBV7-3 with TRBJ1-1, with D perhaps matching TRBD1 (6 bases). The germline gives CDR1 SGHTA, CDR2 FQGTGA. The ends were cut back, 5 bases at V and 5 bases at J, with 18 bases in the middle. This CDR3 is built from 15 residues. The CDR3 DNA is TGTGCCAGCAGCCCAGGGGTGACTTGGGGAACTGAAGCTTTCTTT. This gives the protein CASSPGVTWGTEAFF.

This clone has only a few counts. CDR3: CASRTSGRTDTQYF. The CDR3, as DNA: TGTGCCAGCCGGACTAGCGGGAGAACAGATACGCAGTATTTT. The chain carries TRBV19 and TRBJ2-3; 13 bases are a match to TRBD2. V was pared by 9 bases and J by 3 bases, with 3 bases of the junction left unmatched. Germline CDR1 reads LNHDA; CDR2 reads SQIVND (reference sequence). This CDR3 is built from 14 residues.

V usage is TRBV6-4 and J usage is TRBJ2-2, with TRBD2 as a possible D gene (6 bases). V dropped 4 bases and J dropped 5 bases, with 11 bases sitting between them. CDR1 is MRHNA, CDR2 SNTAGT, per germline. This CDR3 comprises 14 residues. CDR3: CASSGSGSTGELFF. The CDR3 nucleotides are TGTGCCAGCAGTGGTTCCGGGAGTACCGGGGAGCTGTTTTTT.

V and J are TRBV15 and TRBJ2-1, with 10 positions matching TRBD2. CDR1 LNHNV and CDR2 YYDKDF come from the germline V gene (reference sequence). V lost 5 bases to trimming and J lost 7 bases; unmatched junction nucleotides: 14. The length of the CDR3 is 17 residues. This CDR3 reads CATSRTTAGGPGNEQFF. In DNA, the CDR3 is TGTGCCACCAGCCGGACCACAGCGGGGGGGCCGGGGAATGAGCAGTTCTTC.

V gene TRBV6-6 combines with J gene TRBJ1-2; 7 bases are a match to TRBD1. CDR3 length equals 13 residues. V lost 7 bases to trimming and J lost 4 bases; unmatched junction nucleotides: 6. Germline values: CDR1 MNHNY, CDR2 SVGAGI (reference sequence). DNA for the CDR3: TGTGCCAGCATCCAGGACAGGCCCTATGGCTACACCTTC. As protein: CASIQDRPYGYTF.

V usage is TRBV4-2 and J usage is TRBJ2-3; TRBD2 matches at 12 bases. With 1 base clipped from V and 7 bases from J, the junction kept 6 bases outside the gene matches. Germline CDR1 reads LGHNA; CDR2 reads YNFKEQ. CDR3 length equals 16 residues. CDR3: CASSQASGGEVHTQYF. DNA of the CDR3: TGTGCCAGCAGCCAAGCTAGCGGGGGGGAAGTGCATACGCAGTATTTT.

This clone was seen only once. The V and J genes are TRBV2 and TRBJ1-5; 9 bases match TRBD1. The CDR3 spans 16 residues. The germline V gene encodes CDR1 SNHLY and CDR2 FYNNEI. The V segment lost 8 bases and the J segment 4 bases; nucleotides outside the gene matches: 12. In DNA, the CDR3 is TGTGCCAGCGGAGGCTCCCCGGGACAGGGAAATCAGCCCCAGCATTTT. This sequence encodes CASGGSPGQGNQPQHF.

The rearrangement joins TRBV28 to TRBJ1-2; D perhaps matches TRBD1 (6 bases). Per the germline V gene, CDR1 is MDHEN and CDR2 is SYDVKM. This CDR3 comprises 14 residues. The V gene lost 5 bases and the J gene lost 6 bases, with 16 bases spanning the gap. CDR3 bases: TGTGCCAGCAGTGAACAGGGAAAGGGGCATGGCTACACCTTC. As protein: CASSEQGKGHGYTF.

The gene calls are TRBV2 and TRBJ2-5, with TRBD2 matching 10 bases. This CDR3 has 17 amino acids. V dropped 1 base and J dropped 3; count of bases not matched to a gene: 8. Germline V gene lookup returns CDR1 SNHLY and CDR2 FYNNEI. As DNA, the CDR3 is TGTGCCAGCAGTGAAGATAATAGCGGGAGGAAGGAAGAGACCCAGTACTTC. Its translation: CASSEDNSGRKEETQYF.

The rearrangement links TRBV27 to TRBJ2-1, with 11 bases matching TRBD2. Trimming removed 5 bases from V and 0 bases from J; junction bases left unmatched: 12. The CDR3 has 19 residues. Germline V CDR1 and CDR2: MNHEY, SMNVEV (reference sequence). CDR3 nucleotides: TGTGCCAGCAGTCAACCGGGACTAGCGGCCCCACGCTCCTACAATGAGCAGTTCTTC. Its protein product is CASSQPGLAAPRSYNEQFF.

The table lists this clone with a few counts. V is TRBV12-2 and J is TRBJ2-7; the table's D call of TRBD1 was not tested on the DNA. TRBV12-2 is described as a pseudogene. There are 13 residues in the CDR3. The CDR3 DNA reads TGTGCAAGTCGCTTACCCCAATTCTACGAGCAGTACTTC. Encoded protein: CASRLPQFYEQYF.

This clone turned up a few times. The J gene is TRBJ2-3, the V gene TRBV7-3; 7 positions match TRBD2. This CDR3 is built from 13 residues. The trim removed 5 bases at V and 9 bases at J, leaving 8 bases unmatched. From germline, CDR1 is SGHTA and CDR2 FQGTGA. Written as DNA, the CDR3 is TGTGCCAGCAGCCGGGACTCCGGGAGGACGCAGTATTTT. Amino acid sequence: CASSRDSGRTQYF.

The V gene is TRBV27, the J gene TRBJ2-1; D unclear. Germline lookup yields CDR1 MNHEY and CDR2 SMNVEV (reference sequence). Trimming took 6 bases from V and 4 from J, leaving 10 bases between them. The CDR3 sequence is 13 residues long. This CDR3 is CASRSFSYNEQFF. The CDR3 DNA sequence: TGTGCCAGCAGGAGTTTCTCGTACAATGAGCAGTTCTTC.